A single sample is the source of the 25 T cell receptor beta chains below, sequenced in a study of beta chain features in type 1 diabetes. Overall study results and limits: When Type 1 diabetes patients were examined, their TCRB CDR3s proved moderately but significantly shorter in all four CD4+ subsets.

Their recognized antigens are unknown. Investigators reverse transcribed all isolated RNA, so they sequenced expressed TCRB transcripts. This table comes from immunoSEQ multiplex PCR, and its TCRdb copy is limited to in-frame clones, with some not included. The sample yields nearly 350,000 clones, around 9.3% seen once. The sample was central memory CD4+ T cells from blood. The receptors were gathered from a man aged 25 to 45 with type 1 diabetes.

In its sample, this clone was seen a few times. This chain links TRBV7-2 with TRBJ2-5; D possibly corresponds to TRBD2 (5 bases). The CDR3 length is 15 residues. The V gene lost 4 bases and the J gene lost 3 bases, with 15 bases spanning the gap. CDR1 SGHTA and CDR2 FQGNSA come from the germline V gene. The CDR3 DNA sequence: TGTGCCAGCAGCTCTAAGGACCTGAGGGAAGAGACCCAGTACTTC. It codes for CASSSKDLREETQYF. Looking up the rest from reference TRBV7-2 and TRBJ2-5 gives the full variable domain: GAGVSQSPSNKVTEKGKDVELRCDPISGHTALYWYRQSLGQGLEFLIYFQGNSAPDKSGLPSDRFSAERTGGSVSTLTIQRTQQEDSAVYLCASSSKDLREETQYFGPGTRLLVL.

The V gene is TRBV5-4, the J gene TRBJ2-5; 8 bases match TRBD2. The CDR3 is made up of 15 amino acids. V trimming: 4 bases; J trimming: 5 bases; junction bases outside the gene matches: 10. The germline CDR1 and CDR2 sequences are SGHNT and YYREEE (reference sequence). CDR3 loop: CASSPSRGDGETQYF. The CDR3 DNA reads TGTGCCAGCAGCCCATCGCGGGGGGATGGGGAGACCCAGTACTTC.

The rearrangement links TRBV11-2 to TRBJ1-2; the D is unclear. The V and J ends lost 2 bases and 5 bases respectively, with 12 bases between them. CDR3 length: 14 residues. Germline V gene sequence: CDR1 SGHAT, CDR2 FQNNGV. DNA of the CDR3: TGTGCCAGCAGCTTAAGCCAGCCCGGTTATGGCTACACCTTC. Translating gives CASSLSQPGYGYTF.

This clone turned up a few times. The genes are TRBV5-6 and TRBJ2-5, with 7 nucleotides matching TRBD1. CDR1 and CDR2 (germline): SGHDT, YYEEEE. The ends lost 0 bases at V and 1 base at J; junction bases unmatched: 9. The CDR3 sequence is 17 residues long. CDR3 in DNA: TGTGCCAGCAGCTTGGAAAGGGGGAACAGGGGCCAAGAGACCCAGTACTTC. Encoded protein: CASSLERGNRGQETQYF.

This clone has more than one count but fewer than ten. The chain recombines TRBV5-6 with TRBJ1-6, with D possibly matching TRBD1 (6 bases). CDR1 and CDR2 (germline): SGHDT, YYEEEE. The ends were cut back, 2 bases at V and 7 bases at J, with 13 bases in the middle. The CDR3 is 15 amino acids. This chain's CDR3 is CASSLEYRENSPLHF. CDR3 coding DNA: TGTGCCAGCAGCTTAGAGTACAGGGAAAATTCACCCCTCCACTTT. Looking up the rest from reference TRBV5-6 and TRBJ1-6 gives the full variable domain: DAGVTQSPTHLIKTRGQQVTLRCSPKSGHDTVSWYQQALGQGPQFIFQYYEEEERQRGNFPDRFSGHQFPNYSSELNVNALLLGDSALYLCASSLEYRENSPLHFGNGTRLTVT.

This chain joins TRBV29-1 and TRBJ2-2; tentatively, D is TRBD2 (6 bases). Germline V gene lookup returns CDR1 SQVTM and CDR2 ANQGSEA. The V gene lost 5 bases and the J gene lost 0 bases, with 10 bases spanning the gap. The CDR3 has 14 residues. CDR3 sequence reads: CSVSRLANTGELFF. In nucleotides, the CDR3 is TGCAGCGTTTCGCGACTAGCGAACACCGGGGAGCTGTTTTTT.

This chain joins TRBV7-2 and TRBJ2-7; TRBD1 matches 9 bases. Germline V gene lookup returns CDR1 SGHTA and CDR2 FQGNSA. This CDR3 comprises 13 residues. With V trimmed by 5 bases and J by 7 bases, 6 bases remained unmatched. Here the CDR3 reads CASSGDRVTEQYF. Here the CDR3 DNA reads TGTGCCAGCAGCGGGGACAGGGTCACGGAGCAGTACTTC.

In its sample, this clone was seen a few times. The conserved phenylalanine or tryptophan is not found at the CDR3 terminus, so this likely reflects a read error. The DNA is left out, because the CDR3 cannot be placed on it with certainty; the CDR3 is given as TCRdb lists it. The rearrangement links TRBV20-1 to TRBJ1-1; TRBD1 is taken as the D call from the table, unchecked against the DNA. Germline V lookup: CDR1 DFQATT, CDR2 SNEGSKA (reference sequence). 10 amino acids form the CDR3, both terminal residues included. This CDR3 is CSARERQGEV.

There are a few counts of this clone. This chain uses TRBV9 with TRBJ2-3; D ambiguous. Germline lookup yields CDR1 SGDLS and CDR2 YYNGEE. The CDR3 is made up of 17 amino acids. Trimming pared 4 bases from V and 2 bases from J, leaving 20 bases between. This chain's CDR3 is CASSQDRSTYFTDTQYF. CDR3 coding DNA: TGTGCCAGCAGCCAAGATCGGTCTACCTATTTCACAGATACGCAGTATTTT.

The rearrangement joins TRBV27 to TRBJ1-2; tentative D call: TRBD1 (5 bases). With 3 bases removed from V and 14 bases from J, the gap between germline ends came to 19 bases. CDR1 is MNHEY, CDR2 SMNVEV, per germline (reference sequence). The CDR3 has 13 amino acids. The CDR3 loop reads CASSFVRTRYGTF. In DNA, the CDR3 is TGTGCCAGCAGTTTCGTGCGGACAAGGTATGGGACCTTC.

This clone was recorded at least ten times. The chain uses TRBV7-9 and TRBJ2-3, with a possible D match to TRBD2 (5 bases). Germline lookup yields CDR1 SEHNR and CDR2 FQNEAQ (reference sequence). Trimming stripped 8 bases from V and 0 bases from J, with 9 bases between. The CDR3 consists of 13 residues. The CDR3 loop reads CASRSGSTDTQYF. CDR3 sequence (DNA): TGTGCCAGCCGAAGCGGAAGCACAGATACGCAGTATTTT. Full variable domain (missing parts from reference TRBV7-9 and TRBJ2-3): DTGVSQNPRHKITKRGQNVTFRCDPISEHNRLYWYRQTLGQGPEFLTYFQNEAQLEKSRLLSDRFSAERPKGSFSTLEIQRTEQGDSAMYLCASRSGSTDTQYFGPGTRLTVL.

CDR3 in DNA: TGTGCCAGCAGCTTAGCCGGAGATCAGCCCCAGCATTTT. The encoded protein is CASSLAGDQPQHF. This rearrangement joins TRBV7-2 to TRBJ1-5; no reliable D call. Trimming shortened V by 0 bases and J by 5 bases, and 5 bases separated the two germline ends. This CDR3 is built from 13 residues. Germline V CDR1 and CDR2: SGHTA, FQGNSA.

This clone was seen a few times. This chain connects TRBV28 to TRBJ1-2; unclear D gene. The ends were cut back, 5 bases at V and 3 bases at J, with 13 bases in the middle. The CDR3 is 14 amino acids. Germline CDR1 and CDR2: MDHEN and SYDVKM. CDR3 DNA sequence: TGTGCCAGCAGTGTTGGACGGGATTACTATGGCTACACCTTC. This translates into CASSVGRDYYGYTF.

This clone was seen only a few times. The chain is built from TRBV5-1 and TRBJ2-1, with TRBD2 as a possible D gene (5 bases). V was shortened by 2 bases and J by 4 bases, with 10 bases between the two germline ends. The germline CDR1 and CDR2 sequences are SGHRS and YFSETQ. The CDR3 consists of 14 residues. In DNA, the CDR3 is TGCGCCAGCAGCTTTGACGAGGGATACAATGAGCAGTTCTTC. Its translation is CASSFDEGYNEQFF.

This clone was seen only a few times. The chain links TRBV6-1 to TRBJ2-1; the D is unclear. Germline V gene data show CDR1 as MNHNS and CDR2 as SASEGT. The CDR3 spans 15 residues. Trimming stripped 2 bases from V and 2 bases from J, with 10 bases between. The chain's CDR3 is CASSEQAVAYNEQFF. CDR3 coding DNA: TGTGCCAGCAGTGAACAGGCGGTCGCCTACAATGAGCAGTTCTTC.

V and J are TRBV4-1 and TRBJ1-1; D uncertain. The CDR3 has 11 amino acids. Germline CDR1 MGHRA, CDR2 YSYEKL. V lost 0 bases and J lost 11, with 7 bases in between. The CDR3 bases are TGCGCCAGCAGCCAAGAAGGGAAGGCTTTCTTT. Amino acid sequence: CASSQEGKAFF.

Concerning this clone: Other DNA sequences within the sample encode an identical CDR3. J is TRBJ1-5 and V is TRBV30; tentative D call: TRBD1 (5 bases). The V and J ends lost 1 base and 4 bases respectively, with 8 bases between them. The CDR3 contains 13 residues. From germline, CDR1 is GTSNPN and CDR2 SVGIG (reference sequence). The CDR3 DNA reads TGTGCCTGGAGTGGGGGGAGAAATCAGCCCCAGCATTTT. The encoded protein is CAWSGGRNQPQHF.

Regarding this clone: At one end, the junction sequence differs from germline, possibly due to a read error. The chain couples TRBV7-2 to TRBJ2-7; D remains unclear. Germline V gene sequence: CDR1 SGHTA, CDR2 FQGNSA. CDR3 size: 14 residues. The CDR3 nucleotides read TGCGCCAGCAGGCCCGCGTTCGCCCACTACGAGCAGTACTTC. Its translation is CASRPAFAHYEQYF.

DNA of the CDR3: TGTGCCAGCAAGGGGTGGAGGGGAACTGAAGCTTTCTTT. This translates into CASKGWRGTEAFF. This chain connects TRBV2 to TRBJ1-1; possibly TRBD1 for D (5 bases). CDR1 SNHLY and CDR2 FYNNEI come from the germline V gene. Trimming took off 7 bases at V and 5 bases at J, with 14 bases between the two ends. The CDR3 is 13 amino acids.

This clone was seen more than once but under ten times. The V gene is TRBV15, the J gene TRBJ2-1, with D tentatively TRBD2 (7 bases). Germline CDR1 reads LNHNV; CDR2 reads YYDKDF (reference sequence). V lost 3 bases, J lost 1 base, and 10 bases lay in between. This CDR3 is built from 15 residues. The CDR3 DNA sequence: TGTGCCACCAGCAGCGAGGGGGGGTCCTACAATGAGCAGTTCTTC. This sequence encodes CATSSEGGSYNEQFF.

DNA of the CDR3: TGTGCCAGCAGCGCACACCCGAACACTGAAGCTTTCTTT. The encoded protein is CASSAHPNTEAFF. The chain carries TRBV9 and TRBJ1-1; D remains ambiguous. The CDR3 loop spans 13 amino acids. V shed 3 bases and J shed 1 base, with 7 bases lying between them. Germline CDR1 SGDLS, CDR2 YYNGEE. Based on the CDR3 plus reference TRBV9 and TRBJ1-1, the full variable domain is DSGVTQTPKHLITATGQRVTLRCSPRSGDLSVYWYQQSLDQGLQFLIQYYNGEERAKGNILERFSAQQFPDLHSELNLSSLELGDSALYFCASSAHPNTEAFFGQGTRLTVV.

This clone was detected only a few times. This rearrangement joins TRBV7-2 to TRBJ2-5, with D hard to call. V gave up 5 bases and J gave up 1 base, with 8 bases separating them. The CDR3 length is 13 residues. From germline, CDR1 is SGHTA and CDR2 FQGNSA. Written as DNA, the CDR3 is TGTGCCAGCAGCCCAGGTCCCCAAGAGACCCAGTACTTC. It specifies CASSPGPQETQYF.

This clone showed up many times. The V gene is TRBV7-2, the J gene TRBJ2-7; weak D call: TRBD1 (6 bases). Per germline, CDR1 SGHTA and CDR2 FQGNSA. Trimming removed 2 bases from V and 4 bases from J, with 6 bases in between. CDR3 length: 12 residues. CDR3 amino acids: CASSLQGYEQYF. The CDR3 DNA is TGTGCCAGCAGCTTACAGGGGTACGAGCAGTACTTC.

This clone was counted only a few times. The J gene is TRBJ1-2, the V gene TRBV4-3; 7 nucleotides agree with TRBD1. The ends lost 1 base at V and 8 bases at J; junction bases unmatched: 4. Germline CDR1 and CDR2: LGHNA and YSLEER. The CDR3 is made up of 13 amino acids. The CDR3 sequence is CASSQADRAGYTF. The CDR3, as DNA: TGCGCCAGCAGCCAAGCCGACAGGGCCGGCTACACCTTC.

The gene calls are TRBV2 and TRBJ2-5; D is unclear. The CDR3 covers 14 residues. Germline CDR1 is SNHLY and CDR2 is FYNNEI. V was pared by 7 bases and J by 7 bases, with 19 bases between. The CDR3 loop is CASNGVSTSGTQYF. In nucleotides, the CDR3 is TGTGCCAGCAATGGGGTTAGCACGTCCGGGACCCAGTACTTC.